This T cell receptor (beta chain) comes out of a study of CD8+ T cells in alopecia areata. Treatment of the sample: oral pan-JAK inhibitor, 5-10 mg twice daily. cDNA reverse transcribed from extracted RNA served as the sequencing template. TCRdb keeps only in-frame clones here, not all; method: immunoSEQ multiplex PCR. The table records approximately 180,000 clones, 50% to 75% of them present only once. The clonotype was recovered from a human donor with alopecia areata. The sample here was CD4+ T cells sorted from blood, taken between weeks 55 and 65, from a patient treated with tofacitinib.

The CDR3 reads CASSYRVNHGYTF. In DNA form, the CDR3 reads TGTGCCAGCAGTTACAGGGTGAACCATGGCTACACCTTC. V gene TRBV6-5 combines with J gene TRBJ1-2, with D unclear. Germline V lookup: CDR1 MNHEY, CDR2 SVGAGI. V gave up 2 bases and J gave up 6 bases, with 10 bases separating them. The CDR3 loop spans 13 amino acids.